This T cell receptor beta chain stems from a study of response to subunit inactivated influenza vaccine. Overall study results and limits: Each seasonal flu vaccination may recruit only limited new T cells, authors suggested.

Using its own MiXCR run on the RT-PCR reads, TCRdb lists one record per CDR3 protein. The sample carries around 710,000 distinct CDR3 sequences, about 15% recorded once. After removal of 4 bases from V and 6 bases from J, the junction contained 7 bases not matched to a gene. Germline loops: CDR1 MNHEY, CDR2 SVGAGI. The CDR3 runs to 15 residues. In its sample, this clonotype was seen a few times. The antigen is unknown. The rearrangement links TRBV6-5 to TRBJ2-2; 8 bases are shared with TRBD1. The sequence came from a man between 50 and 59 years old who received an inactivated influenza vaccine. The starting material was PBMCs from blood, obtained approximately 15 days before vaccination. The CDR3 sequence: CASSSIQGAAGELFF. In nucleotides, the CDR3 is TGTGCCAGCAGTTCCATCCAGGGGGCGGCCGGGGAGCTGTTTTTT.